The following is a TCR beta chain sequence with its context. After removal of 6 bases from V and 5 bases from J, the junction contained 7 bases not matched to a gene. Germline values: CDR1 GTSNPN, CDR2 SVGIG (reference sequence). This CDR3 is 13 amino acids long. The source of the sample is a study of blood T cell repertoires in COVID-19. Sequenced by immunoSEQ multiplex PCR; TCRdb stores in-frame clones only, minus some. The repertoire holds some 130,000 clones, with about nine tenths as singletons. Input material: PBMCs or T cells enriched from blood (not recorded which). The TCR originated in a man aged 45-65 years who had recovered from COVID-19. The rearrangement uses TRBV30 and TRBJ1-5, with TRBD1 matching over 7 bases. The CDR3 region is CACQGEPYQPQHF. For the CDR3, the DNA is TGTGCCTGTCAGGGGGAACCTTATCAGCCCCAGCATTTT.